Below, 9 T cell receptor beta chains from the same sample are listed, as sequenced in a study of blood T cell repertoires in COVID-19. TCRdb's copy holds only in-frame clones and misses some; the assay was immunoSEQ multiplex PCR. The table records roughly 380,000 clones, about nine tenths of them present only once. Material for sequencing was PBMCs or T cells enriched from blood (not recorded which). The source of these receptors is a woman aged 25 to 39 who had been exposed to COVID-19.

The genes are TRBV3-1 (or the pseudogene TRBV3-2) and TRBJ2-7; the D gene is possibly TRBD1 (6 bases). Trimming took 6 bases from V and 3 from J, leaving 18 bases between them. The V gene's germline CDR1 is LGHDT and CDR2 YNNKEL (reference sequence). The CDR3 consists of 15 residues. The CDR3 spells CASSTGIISIYEQYF. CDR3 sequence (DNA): TGTGCCAGCAGTACAGGGATCATAAGTATCTACGAGCAGTACTTC.

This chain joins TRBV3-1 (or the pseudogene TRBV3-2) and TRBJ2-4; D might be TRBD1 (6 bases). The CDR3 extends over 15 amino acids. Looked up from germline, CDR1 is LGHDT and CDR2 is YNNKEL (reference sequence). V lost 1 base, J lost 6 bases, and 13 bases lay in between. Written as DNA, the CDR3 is TGTGCCAGCAGCCAAGGGCTGGACAGCAGAAACATTCAGTACTTC. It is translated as CASSQGLDSRNIQYF.

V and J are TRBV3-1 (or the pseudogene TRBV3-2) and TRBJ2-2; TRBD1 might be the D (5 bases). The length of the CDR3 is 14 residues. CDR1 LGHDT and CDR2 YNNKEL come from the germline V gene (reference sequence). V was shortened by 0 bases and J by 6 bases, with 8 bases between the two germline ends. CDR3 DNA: TGTGCCAGCAGCCAAGATGCAGGGTCCGGGGAGCTGTTTTTT. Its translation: CASSQDAGSGELFF.

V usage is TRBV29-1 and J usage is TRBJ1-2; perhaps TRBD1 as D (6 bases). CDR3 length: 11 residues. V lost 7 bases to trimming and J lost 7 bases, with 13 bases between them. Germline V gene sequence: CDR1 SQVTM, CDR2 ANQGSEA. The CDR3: CSARGLAGYTF. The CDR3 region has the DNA TGCAGCGCTAGGGGGTTGGCTGGCTACACCTTC.

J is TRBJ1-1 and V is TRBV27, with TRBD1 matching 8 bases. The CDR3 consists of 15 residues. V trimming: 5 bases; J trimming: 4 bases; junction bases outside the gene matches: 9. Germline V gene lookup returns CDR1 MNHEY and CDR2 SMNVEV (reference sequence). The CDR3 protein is CASSPSRGPGTEAFF. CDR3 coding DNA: TGTGCCAGCAGTCCCTCCAGGGGGCCGGGCACTGAAGCTTTCTTT.

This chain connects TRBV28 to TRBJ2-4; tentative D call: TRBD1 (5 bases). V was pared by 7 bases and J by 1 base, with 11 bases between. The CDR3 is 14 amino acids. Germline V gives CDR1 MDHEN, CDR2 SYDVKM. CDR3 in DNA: TGTGCCAGCACCAGGGCTAAGGCCAAAAACATTCAGTACTTC. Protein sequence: CASTRAKAKNIQYF.

This CDR3 reads CASKGAGALGELFF. The CDR3 DNA sequence: TGTGCCAGTAAGGGTGCGGGAGCGCTCGGGGAGCTGTTTTTT. The V gene is TRBV27, the J gene TRBJ2-2; 7 bases match TRBD2. CDR3 length: 14 amino acids. V was clipped by 9 bases and J by 7 bases; unmatched bases: 11. Per germline, CDR1 MNHEY and CDR2 SMNVEV (reference sequence).

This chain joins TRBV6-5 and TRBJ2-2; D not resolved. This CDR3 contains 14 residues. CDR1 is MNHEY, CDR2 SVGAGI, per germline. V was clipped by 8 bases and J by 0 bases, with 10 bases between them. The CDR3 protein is CASSRKPNTGELFF. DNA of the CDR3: TGTGCCAGCTCCAGAAAACCGAACACCGGGGAGCTGTTTTTT.

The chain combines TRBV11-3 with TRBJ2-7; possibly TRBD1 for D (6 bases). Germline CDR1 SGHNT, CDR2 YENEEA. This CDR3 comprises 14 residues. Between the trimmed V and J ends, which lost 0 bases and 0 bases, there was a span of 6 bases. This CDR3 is CASSLEDSSYEQYF. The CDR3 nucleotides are TGTGCCAGCAGCTTAGAGGACAGCTCCTACGAGCAGTACTTC.